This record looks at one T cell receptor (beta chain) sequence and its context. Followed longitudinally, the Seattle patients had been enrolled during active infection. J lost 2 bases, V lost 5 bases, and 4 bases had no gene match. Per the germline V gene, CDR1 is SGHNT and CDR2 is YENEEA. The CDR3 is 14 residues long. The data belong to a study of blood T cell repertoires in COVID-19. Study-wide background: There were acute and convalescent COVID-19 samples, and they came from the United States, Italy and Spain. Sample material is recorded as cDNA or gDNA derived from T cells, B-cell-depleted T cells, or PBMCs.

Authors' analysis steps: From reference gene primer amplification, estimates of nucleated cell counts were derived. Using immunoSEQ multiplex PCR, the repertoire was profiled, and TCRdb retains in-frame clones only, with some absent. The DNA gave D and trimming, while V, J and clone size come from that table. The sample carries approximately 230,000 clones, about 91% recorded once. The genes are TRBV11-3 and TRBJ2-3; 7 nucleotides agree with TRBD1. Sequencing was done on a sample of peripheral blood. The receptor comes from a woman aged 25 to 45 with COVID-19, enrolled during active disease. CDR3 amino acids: CASSLGTVTDTQYF. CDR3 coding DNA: TGTGCCAGCAGCCTCGGGACAGTCACAGATACGCAGTATTTT.